Here is one T cell receptor (beta chain) with its context. Its matching antigen is unknown. The data stem from a study of T cell responses to AZD1222 COVID-19 vaccine. Overall study context: Second-dose intervals of approximately 4 or approximately 12 weeks were pooled.

TCRdb's copy holds only in-frame clones and misses some; the assay was immunoSEQ multiplex PCR. Found here are about 150,000 clones, less than 95% of them singletons; the top ten hold approximately 3%. J lost 0 bases, V lost 4 bases, and 7 bases had no gene match. The CDR3 totals 17 residues. Germline V gene lookup returns CDR1 KGHSH and CDR2 LQKENI. Findings and limits, study-wide: Donors were chiefly white British, with a greater number of females, and clonal diversity was perhaps underestimated. Among spike-specific TCRs, nearly half reportedly target unmutated variant regions. The study identified only six AZD1222 recipients as seropositive at baseline.

The TCR originated in an adult in good health. V and J are TRBV18 and TRBJ1-3, with 9 bases fitting TRBD1. The source was peripheral blood, collected on day 0 of AZD1222 vaccination. CDR3 nucleotides: TGTGCCAGCTCACTCGGACAGGGGAGCAGCTCTGGAAACACCATATATTTT. It translates to CASSLGQGSSSGNTIYF.